These T cell receptor beta chains were read from a single sample in a study of blood T cell repertoires in COVID-19. Generated by immunoSEQ multiplex PCR, the TCRdb table keeps only in-frame clones and is missing some. The table lists 90,000 to 95,000 clones, about 91% of them singletons. The sample comprised peripheral blood. These receptors were collected from a woman between 70 and 85 years old with acute or convalescent COVID-19. Both conserved end residues are trimmed from each CDR3.

J gene	V gene	CDR3 protein
TRBJ2-7	TRBV27	ASSLRAGVYEQY
TRBJ1-2	TRBV7-9	ASSLTPGLTVVYGYT
TRBJ2-5	TRBV24-1	ATSGSGVGQETQY
TRBJ1-1	TRBV19	ASSIDHWRNTEAF
TRBJ2-2	TRBV6-4	ASSRDYRTNTGELF
TRBJ2-3	TRBV2	ASSVATRNRLAQY
TRBJ2-7	TRBV5-1	ASSLPGQGREQY
TRBJ2-7	TRBV3-1/TRBV3-2	ASSQGLGFWEQY
TRBJ2-3	TRBV19	ASSIGANTQY
TRBJ1-6	TRBV4-2	ASSQEEFGTGVSSPLH
TRBJ2-7	TRBV5-5	ASSGDSLIYEQY
TRBJ1-2	TRBV11-2	ASSLDLRQNYGYT
TRBJ1-1	TRBV5-6	ASSLRGGTEAF
TRBJ1-1	TRBV18	ASSPDRGFTEAF
TRBJ1-1	TRBV10-3	AISQSERGNTEAF
TRBJ2-6	TRBV5-1	ASSLYGTGASGANVLT
TRBJ1-2	TRBV19	ASAIRGQGYGYT
TRBJ2-1	TRBV29-1	SVQSGAVYYNEQF
TRBJ2-7	TRBV3-1/TRBV3-2	ASSQDGQGIGDEQY
TRBJ1-1	TRBV5-1	ASSLGQAATEAF
TRBJ2-7	TRBV7-6	ASSSPVGLAGGSGAYEQY
TRBJ2-5	TRBV5-1	ASSLALAVQETQY
TRBJ2-2	TRBV9	ASSVARDGGRHGELF
TRBJ2-5	TRBV5-1	ASSLAPTGDQETQY